This T cell receptor beta chain is drawn from a study of OX40 agonist ivuxolimab in advanced cancers. Study overall: Patients' therapy was ivuxolimab, an antibody that acts as an agonist of OX40 (CD134).

Germline V gene lookup returns CDR1 SGDLS and CDR2 YYNGEE. V shed 3 bases, J shed 3 bases, and the junction held 4 bases outside the gene matches. CDR3 length: 15 amino acids. Produced via immunoSEQ multiplex PCR; TCRdb's table is partial and in-frame only. This table has about 50,000 clones, 70% to 90% appearing once. This specimen consisted of CD4+ or CD8+ T cells sorted from blood, obtained in a trial of the OX40 agonist ivuxolimab. The receptor was isolated from an adult with an advanced solid tumor such as melanoma, head and neck, liver or kidney cancer. The chain has TRBV9 and TRBJ2-1; 9 bases match TRBD2. CDR3 loop: CASSETSGGYNEQFF. CDR3 nucleotides: TGTGCCAGCAGCGAGACTAGCGGAGGCTACAATGAGCAGTTCTTC.